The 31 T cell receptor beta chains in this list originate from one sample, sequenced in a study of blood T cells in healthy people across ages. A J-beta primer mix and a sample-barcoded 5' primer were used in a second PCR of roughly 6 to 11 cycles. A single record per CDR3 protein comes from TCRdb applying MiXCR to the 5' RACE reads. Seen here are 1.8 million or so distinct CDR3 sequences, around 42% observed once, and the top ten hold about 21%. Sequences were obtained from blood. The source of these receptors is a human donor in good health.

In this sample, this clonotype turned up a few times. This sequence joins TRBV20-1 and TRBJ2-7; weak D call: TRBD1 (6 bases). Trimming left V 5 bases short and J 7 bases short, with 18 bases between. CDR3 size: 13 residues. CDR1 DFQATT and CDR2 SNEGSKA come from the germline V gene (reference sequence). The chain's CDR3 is CSALRDNIMEQYF. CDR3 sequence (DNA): TGCAGTGCTTTACGGGACAACATCATGGAGCAGTACTTC.

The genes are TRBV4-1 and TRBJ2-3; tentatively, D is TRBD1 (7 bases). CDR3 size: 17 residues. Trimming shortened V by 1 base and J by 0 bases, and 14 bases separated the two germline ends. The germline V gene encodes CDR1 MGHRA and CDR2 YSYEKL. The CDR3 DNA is TGCGCCAGCAGCCAAGGGAGGGGGCGAACGAGCACAGATACGCAGTATTTT. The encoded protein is CASSQGRGRTSTDTQYF.

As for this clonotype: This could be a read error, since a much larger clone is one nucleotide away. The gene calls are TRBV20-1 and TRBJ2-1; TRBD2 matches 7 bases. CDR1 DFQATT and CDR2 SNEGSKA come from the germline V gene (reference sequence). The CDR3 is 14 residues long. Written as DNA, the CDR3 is TGCAGGGCTAAAGGCGGGGGAAGCTACAATGAGCAGTTCTTC. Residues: CRAKGGGSYNEQFF.

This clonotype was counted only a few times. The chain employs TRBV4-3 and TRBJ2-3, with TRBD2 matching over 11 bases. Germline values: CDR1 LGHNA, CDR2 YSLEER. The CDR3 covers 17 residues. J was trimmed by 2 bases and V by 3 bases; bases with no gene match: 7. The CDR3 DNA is TGCGCCAGCAGCCATGCCGGGACTAGCGGATACACAGATACGCAGTATTTT. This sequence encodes CASSHAGTSGYTDTQYF.

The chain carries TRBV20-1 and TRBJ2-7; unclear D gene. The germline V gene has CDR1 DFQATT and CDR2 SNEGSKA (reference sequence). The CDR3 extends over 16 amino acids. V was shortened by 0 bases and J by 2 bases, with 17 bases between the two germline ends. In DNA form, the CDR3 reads TGCAGTGCTAGAGATCGTGGGCAGCCGATCCCCTACGAGCAGTACTTC. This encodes CSARDRGQPIPYEQYF.

The CDR3 DNA follows: TGTGCCAGCTCACTGACAGGGCCCCTATCGGAATATGGCTACACCTTC. It is translated as CASSLTGPLSEYGYTF. The chain is built from TRBV18 and TRBJ1-2; 7 bases agree with TRBD1. This CDR3 has 16 amino acids. Trimming cost V 4 bases and J 5 bases; bases outside gene matches: 13. Germline V CDR1 and CDR2: KGHSH, LQKENI.

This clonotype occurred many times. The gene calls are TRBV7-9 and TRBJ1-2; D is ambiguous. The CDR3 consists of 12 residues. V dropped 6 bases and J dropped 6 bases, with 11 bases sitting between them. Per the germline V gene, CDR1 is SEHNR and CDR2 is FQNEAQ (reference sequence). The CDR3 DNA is TGTGCCAGCAGTTTGGGGTGGGATGGCTACACCTTC. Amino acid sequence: CASSLGWDGYTF.

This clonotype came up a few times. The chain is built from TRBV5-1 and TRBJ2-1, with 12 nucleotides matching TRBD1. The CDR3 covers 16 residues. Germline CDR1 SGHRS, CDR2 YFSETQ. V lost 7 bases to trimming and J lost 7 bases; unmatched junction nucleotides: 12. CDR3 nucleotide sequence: TGCGCCAGCGCTGGGACAGGGGGCGTCCCGGGGAATGAGCAGTTCTTC. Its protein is CASAGTGGVPGNEQFF.

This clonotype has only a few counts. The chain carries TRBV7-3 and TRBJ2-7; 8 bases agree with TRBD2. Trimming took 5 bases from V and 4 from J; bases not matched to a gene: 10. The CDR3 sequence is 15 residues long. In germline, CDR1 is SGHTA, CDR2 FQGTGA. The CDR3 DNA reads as TGTGCCAGCAGCCCCCGCGGGGGGTCAAGGTACGAGCAGTACTTC. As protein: CASSPRGGSRYEQYF.

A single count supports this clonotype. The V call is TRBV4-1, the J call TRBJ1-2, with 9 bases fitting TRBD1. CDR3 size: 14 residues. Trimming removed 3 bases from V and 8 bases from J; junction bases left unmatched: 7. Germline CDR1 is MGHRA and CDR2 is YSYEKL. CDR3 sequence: CASSHHGTGQGYTF. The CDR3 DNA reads TGCGCCAGCAGCCATCATGGGACAGGGCAGGGCTACACCTTC.

The CDR3 region is CASSLGEQSYEQYF. The CDR3 DNA sequence: TGTGCCAGCAGCTTGGGTGAGCAGTCCTACGAGCAGTACTTC. The rearrangement links TRBV13 to TRBJ2-7; D call uncertain. V was trimmed by 3 bases and J by 1 base, leaving 10 bases between them. CDR1 PRHDT and CDR2 FYEKMQ come from the germline V gene (reference sequence). The CDR3 totals 14 residues.

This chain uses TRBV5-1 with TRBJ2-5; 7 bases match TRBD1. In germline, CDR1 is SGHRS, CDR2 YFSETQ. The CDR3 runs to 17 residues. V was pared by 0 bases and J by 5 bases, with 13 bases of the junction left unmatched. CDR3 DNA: TGCGCCAGCAGCTTGGAACCCCTTACAGGGGCCGGGGAGACCCAGTACTTC. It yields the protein CASSLEPLTGAGETQYF.

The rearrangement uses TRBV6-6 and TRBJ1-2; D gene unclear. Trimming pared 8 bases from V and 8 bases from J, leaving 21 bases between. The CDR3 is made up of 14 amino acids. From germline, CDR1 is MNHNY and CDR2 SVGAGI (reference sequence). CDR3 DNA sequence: TGTGCCAGCTCAAAACCAGCGAATAGCATGGGCTACACCTTC. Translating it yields CASSKPANSMGYTF.

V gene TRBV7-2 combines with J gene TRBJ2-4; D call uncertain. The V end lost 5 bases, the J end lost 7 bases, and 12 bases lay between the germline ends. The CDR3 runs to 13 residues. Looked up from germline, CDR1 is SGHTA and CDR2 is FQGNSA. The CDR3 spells CASSPRMGNIQYF. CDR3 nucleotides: TGTGCCAGCAGCCCGCGAATGGGGAACATTCAGTACTTC.

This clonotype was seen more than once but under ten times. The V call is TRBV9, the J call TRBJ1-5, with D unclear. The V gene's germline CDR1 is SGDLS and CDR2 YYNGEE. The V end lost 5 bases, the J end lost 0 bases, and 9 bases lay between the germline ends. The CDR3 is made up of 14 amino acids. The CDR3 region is CASSGGISNQPQHF. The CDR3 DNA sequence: TGTGCCAGCAGTGGAGGGATTAGCAATCAGCCCCAGCATTTT.

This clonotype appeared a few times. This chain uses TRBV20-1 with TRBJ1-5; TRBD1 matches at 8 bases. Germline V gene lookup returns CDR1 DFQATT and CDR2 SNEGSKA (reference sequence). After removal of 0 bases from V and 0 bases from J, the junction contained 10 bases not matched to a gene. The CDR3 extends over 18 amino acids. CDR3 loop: CSARDWTGTSYSNQPQHF. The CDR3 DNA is TGCAGTGCTAGAGACTGGACAGGGACCTCCTATAGCAATCAGCCCCAGCATTTT.

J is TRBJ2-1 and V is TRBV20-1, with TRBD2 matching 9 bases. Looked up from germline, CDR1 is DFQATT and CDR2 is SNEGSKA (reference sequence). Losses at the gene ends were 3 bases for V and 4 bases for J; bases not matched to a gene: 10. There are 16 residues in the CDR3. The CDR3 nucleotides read TGCAGTGCTAGTGCTAGCGGGGATGGGGCATACAATGAGCAGTTCTTC. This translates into CSASASGDGAYNEQFF.

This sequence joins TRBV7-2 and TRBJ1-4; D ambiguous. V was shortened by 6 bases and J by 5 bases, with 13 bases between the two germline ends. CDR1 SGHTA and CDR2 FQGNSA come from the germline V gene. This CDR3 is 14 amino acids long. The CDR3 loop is CASSSDRANEKLFF. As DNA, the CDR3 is TGTGCCAGCAGTTCGGACCGCGCGAATGAAAAACTGTTTTTT. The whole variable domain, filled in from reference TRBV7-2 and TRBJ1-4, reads GAGVSQSPSNKVTEKGKDVELRCDPISGHTALYWYRQSLGQGLEFLIYFQGNSAPDKSGLPSDRFSAERTGGSVSTLTIQRTQQEDSAVYLCASSSDRANEKLFFGSGTQLSVL.

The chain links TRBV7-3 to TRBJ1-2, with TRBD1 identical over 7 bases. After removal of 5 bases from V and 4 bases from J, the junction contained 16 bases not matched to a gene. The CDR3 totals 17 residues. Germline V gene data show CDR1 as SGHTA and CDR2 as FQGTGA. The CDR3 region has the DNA TGTGCCAGCAGCCAAATCTGGGACAGCTGGGGGGCCTATGGCTACACCTTC. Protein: CASSQIWDSWGAYGYTF.

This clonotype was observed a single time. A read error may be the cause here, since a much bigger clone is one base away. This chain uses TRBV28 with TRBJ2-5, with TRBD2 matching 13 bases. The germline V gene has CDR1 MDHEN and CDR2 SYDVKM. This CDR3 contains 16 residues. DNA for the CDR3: TGTGCCAGCAGTCCCAGACTAGCGGGGGGCCAAGAGGCCCAGTACTTC. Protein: CASSPRLAGGQEAQYF.

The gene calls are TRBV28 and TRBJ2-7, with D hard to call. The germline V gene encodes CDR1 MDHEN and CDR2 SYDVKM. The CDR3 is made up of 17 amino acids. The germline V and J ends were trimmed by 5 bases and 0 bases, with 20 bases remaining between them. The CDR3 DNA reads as TGTGCCAGCAGTCCTCATGTGCAGTTCTTAACCTCCTACGAGCAGTACTTC. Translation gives CASSPHVQFLTSYEQYF.

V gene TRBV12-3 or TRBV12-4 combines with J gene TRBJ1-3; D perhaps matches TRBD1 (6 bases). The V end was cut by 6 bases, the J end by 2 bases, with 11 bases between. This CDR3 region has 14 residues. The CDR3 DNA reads TGTGCCAGCAGACCGAACAGGGCTGGAAACACCATATATTTT. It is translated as CASRPNRAGNTIYF.

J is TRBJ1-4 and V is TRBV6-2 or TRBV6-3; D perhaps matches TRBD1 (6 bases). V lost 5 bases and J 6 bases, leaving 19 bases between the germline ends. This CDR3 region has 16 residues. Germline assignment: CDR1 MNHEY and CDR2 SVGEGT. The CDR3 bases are TGTGCCAGCAGTCCTCGGAAGGGGGTCGGCGATGAAAAACTGTTTTTT. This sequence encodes CASSPRKGVGDEKLFF.

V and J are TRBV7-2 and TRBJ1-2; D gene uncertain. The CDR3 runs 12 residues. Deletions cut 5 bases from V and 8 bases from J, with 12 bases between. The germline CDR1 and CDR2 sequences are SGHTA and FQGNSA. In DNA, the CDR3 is TGTGCCAGCAGCCTTGGGATCAGGGGCTACACCTTC. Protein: CASSLGIRGYTF.

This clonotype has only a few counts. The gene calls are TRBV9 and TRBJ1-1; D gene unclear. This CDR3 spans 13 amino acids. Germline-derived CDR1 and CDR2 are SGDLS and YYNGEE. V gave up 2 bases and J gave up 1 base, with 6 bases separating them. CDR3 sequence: CASSVLQNTEAFF. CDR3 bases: TGTGCCAGCAGCGTCTTACAGAACACTGAAGCTTTCTTT.

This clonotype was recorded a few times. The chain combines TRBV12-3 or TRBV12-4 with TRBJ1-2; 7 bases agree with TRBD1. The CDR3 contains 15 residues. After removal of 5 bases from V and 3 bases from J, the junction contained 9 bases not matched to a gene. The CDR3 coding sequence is TGTGCCAGCAGTAAAACCGGGACAGACGACTATGGCTACACCTTC. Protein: CASSKTGTDDYGYTF.

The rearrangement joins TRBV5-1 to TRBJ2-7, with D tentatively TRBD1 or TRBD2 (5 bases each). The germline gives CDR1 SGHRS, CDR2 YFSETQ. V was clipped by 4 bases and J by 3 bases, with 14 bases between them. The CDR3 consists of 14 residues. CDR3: CASSRDATDYEQYF. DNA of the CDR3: TGCGCCAGCAGCAGGGACGCAACCGACTACGAGCAGTACTTC.

The CDR3 reads CASSLGQLSDTQYF. CDR3 nucleotides: TGTGCCAGCAGCTTAGGACAGTTATCAGATACGCAGTATTTT. The gene calls are TRBV11-2 and TRBJ2-3; a weak D match, TRBD1 (5 bases). Deletions cut 1 base from V and 4 bases from J, with 9 bases between. Per germline, CDR1 SGHAT and CDR2 FQNNGV. The CDR3 has 14 residues.

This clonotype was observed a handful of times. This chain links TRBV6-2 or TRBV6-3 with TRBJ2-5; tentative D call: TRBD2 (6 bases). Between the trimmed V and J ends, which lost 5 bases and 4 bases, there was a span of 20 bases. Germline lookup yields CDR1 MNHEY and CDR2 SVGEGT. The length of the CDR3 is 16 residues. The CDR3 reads CASSASPAGIGETQYF. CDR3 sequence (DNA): TGTGCCAGCAGTGCGTCCCCCGCGGGGATTGGAGAGACCCAGTACTTC.

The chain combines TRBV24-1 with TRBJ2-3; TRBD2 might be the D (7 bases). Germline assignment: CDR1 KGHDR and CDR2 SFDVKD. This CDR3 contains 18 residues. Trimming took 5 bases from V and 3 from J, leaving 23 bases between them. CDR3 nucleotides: TGTGCCACCAGTGGGTTGGGGGGGGGCCTTAATATAACAGATACGCAGTATTTT. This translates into CATSGLGGGLNITDTQYF.

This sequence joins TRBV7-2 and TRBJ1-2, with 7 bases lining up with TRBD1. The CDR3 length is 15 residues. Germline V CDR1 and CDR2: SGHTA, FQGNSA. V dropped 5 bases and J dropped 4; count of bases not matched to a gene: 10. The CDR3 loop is CASSPGNTGAYGYTF. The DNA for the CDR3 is TGTGCCAGCAGCCCGGGAAACACAGGGGCCTATGGCTACACCTTC. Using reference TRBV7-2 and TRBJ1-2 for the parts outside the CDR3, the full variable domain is GAGVSQSPSNKVTEKGKDVELRCDPISGHTALYWYRQSLGQGLEFLIYFQGNSAPDKSGLPSDRFSAERTGGSVSTLTIQRTQQEDSAVYLCASSPGNTGAYGYTFGSGTRLTVV.